The 8 T cell receptor beta chains in this list originate from one sample, sequenced in a study of CD8+ T cells in alopecia areata. The treatment denotes: oral pan-JAK inhibitor, 5-10 mg twice daily. RNA was isolated and reverse transcribed to cDNA, the sequencing template. Method: immunoSEQ multiplex PCR; TCRdb's copy keeps in-frame clones and lacks some. The sample holds fewer than 110,000 clones, about four fifths seen once. The sequences come from CD8+ T cells sorted from blood, collected at week 24, from a patient treated with tofacitinib. The receptors here all came from a human donor with alopecia areata.

This clone was counted a few times. This CDR3 reads CASGGDPYNEQFF. The CDR3 coding sequence is TGTGCCAGTGGAGGGGACCCCTACAATGAGCAGTTCTTC. The rearrangement uses TRBV6-5 and TRBJ2-1, with D tentatively TRBD2 (6 bases). V lost 9 bases to trimming and J lost 2 bases, with 11 bases between them. Germline loops: CDR1 MNHEY, CDR2 SVGAGI. CDR3 length: 13 residues.

The genes are TRBV5-6 and TRBJ2-5, with D perhaps given as TRBD1 or TRBD2 (5 bases each). The J call may be wrong; the DNA end is better matched by TRBJ2-7. Germline values: CDR1 SGHDT, CDR2 YYEEEE. This CDR3 has 16 residues. The CDR3 spells CASSFGYSRWGYEQYF. The CDR3 nucleotides read TGTGCCAGCAGCTTCGGTTACAGTCGCTGGGGGTACGAGCAGTACTTC.

This clone was detected only a few times. J is TRBJ2-1 and V is TRBV7-3, with D perhaps matching TRBD2 (5 bases). The CDR3 is 15 amino acids. Germline V gene data show CDR1 as SGHTA and CDR2 as FQGTGA. V lost 5 bases to trimming and J lost 3 bases, with 14 bases between them. DNA for the CDR3: TGTGCCAGCAGCCCCTTCCCCGGGGACTACAATGAGCAGTTCTTC. This sequence encodes CASSPFPGDYNEQFF.

This chain joins TRBV14 and TRBJ2-7; TRBD2 matches at 7 bases. This CDR3 comprises 17 residues. V dropped 0 bases and J dropped 3; count of bases not matched to a gene: 11. The V gene's germline CDR1 is SGHDN and CDR2 FVKESK. The CDR3 nucleotides are TGTGCCAGCAGCCAAGAGGAGAAGCGGGGTAGGCTCTACGAGCAGTACTTC. Translating it yields CASSQEEKRGRLYEQYF.

The genes are TRBV19 and TRBJ2-1, with 12 bases matching TRBD2. J lost 2 bases, V lost 2 bases, and 7 bases had no gene match. Germline values: CDR1 LNHDA, CDR2 SQIVND (reference sequence). The CDR3 covers 18 residues. Here the CDR3 reads CASSILLAGGDTYNEQFF. CDR3 in DNA: TGTGCCAGTAGTATACTTCTAGCGGGGGGGGACACCTACAATGAGCAGTTCTTC.

This clone was seen only a few times. The chain joins TRBV27 to TRBJ2-2; no definite D call. Germline lookup yields CDR1 MNHEY and CDR2 SMNVEV (reference sequence). CDR3 size: 15 residues. Trimming stripped 6 bases from V and 1 base from J, with 12 bases between. The CDR3 here is CASRVRSMNTGELFF. CDR3 sequence (DNA): TGTGCCAGCAGAGTCAGATCGATGAACACCGGGGAGCTGTTTTTT.

The V call is TRBV7-3, the J call TRBJ2-3, with 8 bases fitting TRBD2. The V gene end was trimmed by 5 bases and the J gene end by 2 bases; junction bases not matched to a gene: 6. The CDR3 length is 15 residues. Per the germline V gene, CDR1 is SGHTA and CDR2 is FQGTGA. The CDR3, as DNA: TGTGCCAGCAGCCCGGGGGGGACTAACACAGATACGCAGTATTTT. Amino acids: CASSPGGTNTDTQYF.

The CDR3 DNA reads as TGTGCCAGCTCACCTAAGGGGAGTACGACTAATGAAAAACTGTTTTTT. The encoded protein is CASSPKGSTTNEKLFF. The rearrangement joins TRBV18 to TRBJ1-4; D might be TRBD1 (5 bases). The CDR3 is made up of 16 amino acids. Germline V gene data show CDR1 as KGHSH and CDR2 as LQKENI. Trimming removed 3 bases at V and 2 bases at J, with 13 bases between.